Each of the 26 T cell receptor beta chains below was sequenced from the same sample in a study of T cell repertoires and HLA-DP antigens. Antigens for these TCRs are unknown. The assay was immunoSEQ multiplex PCR, and TCRdb's table has in-frame clones only and misses some. The table lists about 89,000 clones, around nine tenths of them singletons. The sample comprised CD4+ T cells from PBMCs. All receptors derive from a man aged 50 to 59 in good health and CMV-seronegative.

This chain connects TRBV28 to TRBJ2-3; 10 nucleotides align to TRBD2. Germline V CDR1 and CDR2: MDHEN, SYDVKM. The CDR3 runs to 14 residues. The V gene end was trimmed by 11 bases and the J gene end by 6 bases; junction bases not matched to a gene: 11. In DNA, the CDR3 is TGTGCCCTAAGGGCTAGCGGGAGAGCGGATACGCAGTATTTT. Translation: CALRASGRADTQYF.

This sequence joins TRBV6-4 and TRBJ2-2; 7 bases agree with TRBD2. The J segment lost 3 bases and the V segment lost 2 bases, leaving 0 bases of the junction unmatched. The germline CDR1 and CDR2 sequences are MRHNA and SNTAGT. The CDR3 totals 14 residues. DNA for the CDR3: TGTGCCAGCAGTGACGGGAGGGACACCGGGGAGCTGTTTTTT. It encodes CASSDGRDTGELFF.

A single count supports this clone. J is TRBJ2-1 and V is TRBV21-1; the D segment call TRBD1 is taken from the table without a DNA check. TRBV21-1 is flagged as a pseudogene. The CDR3 runs 15 residues. The CDR3 loop is CASSKWGPSYNEQFF. The CDR3 nucleotides are TGTGCCAGCAGCAAGTGGGGGCCCTCCTACAATGAGCAGTTCTTC.

The V call is TRBV7-2, the J call TRBJ1-5; D possibly corresponds to TRBD1 (5 bases). This CDR3 is built from 14 residues. Germline values: CDR1 SGHTA, CDR2 FQGNSA. Trimming shortened V by 1 base and J by 7 bases, and 11 bases separated the two germline ends. The CDR3 spells CASSLEFRGQPQHF. The CDR3 nucleotides are TGTGCCAGCAGCTTAGAATTTCGGGGGCAGCCCCAGCATTTT.

V and J are TRBV19 and TRBJ1-5, with D hard to call. The CDR3 runs 11 residues. Trimming stripped 5 bases from V and 11 bases from J, with 10 bases between. Germline-derived CDR1 and CDR2 are LNHDA and SQIVND (reference sequence). DNA of the CDR3: TGTGCCAGTAGTGCAATCTTTGCCCAGCATTTT. Encoded protein: CASSAIFAQHF.

V and J are TRBV19 and TRBJ1-5; 7 nucleotides agree with TRBD1. This CDR3 has 15 amino acids. CDR1 and CDR2 from the germline V gene are LNHDA and SQIVND (reference sequence). The J segment lost 1 base and the V segment lost 4 bases, leaving 4 bases of the junction unmatched. CDR3 sequence reads: CASSTTGASNQPQHF. CDR3 DNA sequence: TGTGCCAGTAGTACCACAGGGGCCAGCAATCAGCCCCAGCATTTT.

The count of this clone is one. V usage is TRBV28 and J usage is TRBJ2-3; D not certain. This CDR3 comprises 12 residues. Germline lookup yields CDR1 MDHEN and CDR2 SYDVKM. With 5 bases removed from V and 0 bases from J, the gap between germline ends came to 3 bases. As DNA, the CDR3 is TGTGCCAGCAGTACCAGCACAGATACGCAGTATTTT. This encodes CASSTSTDTQYF.

The V and J genes are TRBV7-2 and TRBJ2-1; 8 bases agree with TRBD2. The V and J ends lost 0 bases and 3 bases, in that order; junction bases with no gene match: 4. CDR1 is SGHTA and CDR2 is FQGNSA in the germline V gene. This CDR3 has 16 residues. The CDR3 DNA is TGTGCCAGCAGCTTAGCGGTTAGCGGGATCTACAATGAGCAGTTCTTC. This translates into CASSLAVSGIYNEQFF.

This chain uses TRBV7-8 with TRBJ2-7, with D possibly TRBD1 on 6 matching bases. V shed 0 bases and J shed 0 bases, with 15 bases lying between them. Germline lookup yields CDR1 SGHVS and CDR2 FQNEAQ. CDR3 length equals 17 residues. This CDR3 reads CASSLARTALASYEQYF. CDR3 in DNA: TGTGCCAGCAGCTTAGCCAGGACAGCTCTCGCCTCCTACGAGCAGTACTTC.

The genes are TRBV10-1 and TRBJ2-4, with 12 bases identical to TRBD2. Unmatched junction bases numbered 18, after V lost 7 bases and J lost 5 bases. Per germline, CDR1 WNHNN and CDR2 SYGVQD (reference sequence). This CDR3 is built from 19 residues. The CDR3 coding sequence is TGCGCCAGCACCATCCCGGGACTAGCGGGCCTAGAGAGGGAAAACATTCAGTACTTC. It translates to CASTIPGLAGLERENIQYF.

The rearrangement links TRBV18 to TRBJ1-1, with D perhaps TRBD1 (6 bases). The CDR3 totals 15 residues. Germline V gene data show CDR1 as KGHSH and CDR2 as LQKENI. V was pared by 3 bases and J by 5 bases, with 16 bases between. The CDR3 loop reads CASSPYGTSGTEAFF. CDR3 nucleotides: TGTGCCAGCTCACCCTACGGGACATCGGGGACTGAAGCTTTCTTT.

The rearrangement uses TRBV29-1 and TRBJ2-5; D perhaps matches TRBD2 (6 bases). This CDR3 has 14 residues. The germline V gene has CDR1 SQVTM and CDR2 ANQGSEA. V lost 7 bases and J lost 6, with 21 bases in between. In DNA, the CDR3 is TGCAGCGCCCGTGGTCTGTCGGGAGACAAGACCCAGTACTTC. Amino acid sequence: CSARGLSGDKTQYF.

A few counts support this clone. V usage is TRBV28 and J usage is TRBJ1-2; TRBD1 might be the D (5 bases). Germline CDR1 is MDHEN and CDR2 is SYDVKM. The V gene lost 4 bases and the J gene lost 3 bases, with 9 bases spanning the gap. This CDR3 spans 13 amino acids. This CDR3 is CASSSRTYYGYTF. The CDR3 coding sequence is TGTGCCAGCAGTTCGAGGACATACTATGGCTACACCTTC.

The V call is TRBV5-4, the J call TRBJ1-2; D not certain. Germline V lookup: CDR1 SGHNT, CDR2 YYREEE (reference sequence). Trimming stripped 1 base from V and 6 bases from J, with 16 bases between. The CDR3 sequence is 15 residues long. CDR3 DNA sequence: TGTGCCAGCAGCTTGATACGAGACAAATGGGATGGCTACACCTTC. Its protein product is CASSLIRDKWDGYTF.

The chain couples TRBV18 to TRBJ2-7; D is ambiguous. The ends were cut back, 1 base at V and 3 bases at J, with 7 bases in the middle. Germline CDR1 KGHSH, CDR2 LQKENI. This CDR3 contains 13 residues. CDR3 protein: CASSPRDGYEQYF. CDR3 sequence (DNA): TGTGCCAGCTCACCACGCGACGGCTACGAGCAGTACTTC. Filled out from reference TRBV18 and TRBJ2-7, the complete variable domain reads NAGVMQNPRHLVRRRGQEARLRCSPMKGHSHVYWYRQLPEEGLKFMVYLQKENIIDESGMPKERFSAEFPKEGPSILRIQQVVRGDSAAYFCASSPRDGYEQYFGPGTRLTVT.

This clone was picked up one time. The chain carries TRBV7-2 and TRBJ2-1; D perhaps matches TRBD1 (5 bases). V gave up 1 base and J gave up 4 bases, with 11 bases separating them. The CDR3 sequence is 15 residues long. Per germline, CDR1 SGHTA and CDR2 FQGNSA. The chain's CDR3 is CASSLGPPGYNEQFF. The CDR3 coding sequence is TGTGCCAGCAGCTTAGGACCACCAGGGTACAATGAGCAGTTCTTC.

This chain links TRBV4-2 with TRBJ1-2, with D perhaps TRBD1 (5 bases). V was trimmed by 4 bases and J by 0 bases, leaving 12 bases between them. The CDR3 spans 15 residues. Germline CDR1 and CDR2: LGHNA and YNFKEQ. CDR3 region: CASSPGRETNYGYTF. The CDR3 region has the DNA TGTGCCAGCAGCCCAGGCAGGGAGACTAACTATGGCTACACCTTC.

This chain links TRBV7-2 with TRBJ2-5; a possible D gene is TRBD1 (5 bases). Trimming cost V 3 bases and J 4 bases, with 12 bases left between them. Germline lookup yields CDR1 SGHTA and CDR2 FQGNSA. The CDR3 covers 14 residues. CDR3 sequence: CASSFSGQGETQYF. In nucleotides, the CDR3 is TGTGCCAGCAGCTTTTCGGGTCAGGGAGAGACCCAGTACTTC.

The gene calls are TRBV10-1 and TRBJ2-3, with D perhaps matching TRBD2 (6 bases). V lost 2 bases, J lost 3 bases, and 12 bases lay in between. This CDR3 comprises 15 residues. Germline lookup yields CDR1 WNHNN and CDR2 SYGVQD (reference sequence). The CDR3 coding sequence is TGCGCCAGCAGTGAGCTGGGGGGTAGGACAGATACGCAGTATTTT. This translates into CASSELGGRTDTQYF.

The chain recombines TRBV19 with TRBJ2-7; TRBD1 agrees at 9 bases. V lost 5 bases, J lost 2 bases, and 4 bases stayed unmatched. Germline lookup yields CDR1 LNHDA and CDR2 SQIVND (reference sequence). There are 14 residues in the CDR3. CDR3 residues: CASSPGQGTYEQYF. The CDR3 bases are TGTGCCAGTAGTCCTGGACAGGGGACCTACGAGCAGTACTTC.

The gene calls are TRBV18 and TRBJ2-7, with 10 bases aligning to TRBD1. V lost 5 bases, J lost 0 bases, and 4 bases stayed unmatched. The CDR3 length is 15 residues. Germline-derived CDR1 and CDR2 are KGHSH and LQKENI. Here the CDR3 DNA reads TGTGCCAGCTCAGGTCGACAGGGGGCCTCCTACGAGCAGTACTTC. The encoded protein is CASSGRQGASYEQYF.

The CDR3 DNA sequence: TGTGCCAGCAGCACCTACGACACCCTGAACACTGAAGCTTTCTTT. Protein: CASSTYDTLNTEAFF. The chain joins TRBV9 to TRBJ1-1; D is unresolved. Trimming removed 4 bases at V and 0 bases at J, with 13 bases between. Germline V CDR1 and CDR2: SGDLS, YYNGEE. This CDR3 is built from 15 residues. The whole variable domain, remainder taken from reference TRBV9 and TRBJ1-1, is DSGVTQTPKHLITATGQRVTLRCSPRSGDLSVYWYQQSLDQGLQFLIQYYNGEERAKGNILERFSAQQFPDLHSELNLSSLELGDSALYFCASSTYDTLNTEAFFGQGTRLTVV.

This clone occurred many times. V is TRBV19 and J is TRBJ2-7, with a weak D call TRBD2 (5 bases). CDR1 LNHDA and CDR2 SQIVND come from the germline V gene (reference sequence). Trimming took off 6 bases at V and 7 bases at J, with 19 bases between the two ends. This CDR3 has 14 amino acids. The CDR3 reads CASSSPGLSGEQYF. The CDR3 DNA follows: TGTGCCAGTAGCTCGCCCGGGCTAAGCGGTGAGCAGTACTTC.

The V and J genes are TRBV4-3 and TRBJ2-5; D is uncertain. TRBJ2-7 explains the end of the DNA better; the J call may be wrong. Per the germline V gene, CDR1 is LGHNA and CDR2 is YSLEER. This CDR3 region has 15 residues. The CDR3, as DNA: TGCGCCAGCAGCCAAGTTGCAGAGGTCTCCTACGAGCAGTACTTC. Translating it yields CASSQVAEVSYEQYF.

V is TRBV6-5 and J is TRBJ2-5, with 8 bases that match TRBD2. The germline V gene has CDR1 MNHEY and CDR2 SVGAGI. The CDR3 totals 12 residues. V shed 7 bases, J shed 7 bases, and the junction held 5 bases outside the gene matches. In DNA, the CDR3 is TGTGCCAGCATAGGGGCGGGAGGGACCCAGTACTTC. It yields the protein CASIGAGGTQYF.

The V and J genes are TRBV28 and TRBJ1-5; D possibly corresponds to TRBD1 (6 bases). V lost 4 bases and J 7 bases, leaving 20 bases between the germline ends. CDR1 MDHEN and CDR2 SYDVKM come from the germline V gene. This CDR3 region has 16 residues. CDR3 in DNA: TGTGCCAGCAGTTCCACCGGGGGCGGGGGAGGACAGCCCCAGCATTTT. Protein product: CASSSTGGGGGQPQHF.